This record concerns one TCR beta chain sequence. Its antigen is still unknown. The ends lost 5 bases at V and 5 bases at J; junction bases unmatched: 3. Germline loops: CDR1 SGHRS, CDR2 YFSETQ. The CDR3 is made up of 14 amino acids. This sample stems from a study of post-analysis software for immune sequencing data. As for the study in general: Included among the disease courses, which were recorded for the cohort, were relapsing-remitting, secondary progressive and progressive-relapsing multiple sclerosis.

The library was made from cDNA and included unique molecular identifiers. With about 0.85 to 10 million T cells as the source, some 500,000 cDNA molecules resulted. One entry per CDR3 protein results from TCRdb running MiXCR on the PCR reads. Of about 380,000 distinct CDR3 sequences listed, 30% to 45% are singletons. Study observations and caveats: Included in a set of five TRBV segments more frequent in patients than controls were TRBV5-6, TRBV5-1 and TRBV20-1. F-measure co-clustering was strong for batch-matched samples. For normalized Chao1 diversity, multiple sclerosis patients scored significantly lower than controls did.

Sequences were obtained from blood. The V and J genes are TRBV5-1 and TRBJ1-4, with 10 nucleotides matching TRBD1. The TCR originated in a girl between 10 and 17 years old with multiple sclerosis. CDR3 coding DNA: TGCGCCAGCAGGAGGGGACAGGGGAATGAAAAACTGTTTTTT. Translation gives CASRRGQGNEKLFF.